This T cell receptor beta chain derives from a study of blood T cell repertoires in COVID-19 (dated by TCRdb to about 2020). Background on the whole study: The collaborator samples originated in the United States, Italy and Spain and spanned the acute and convalescent phases of COVID-19. The samples were drawn from two sources: the first 160 participants of the ongoing ImmuneRACE study, and 950 to 1,500 subjects contributed by 6 global collaborators. HLA class I and class II types, where available, came from metadata supplied by the sample provider rather than from assay-based typing. Nearly every sample came with metadata listing a de-identified subject ID, COVID-19 status, age in years and sex. The repertoires were released in a freely available public database intended as a resource for research on the immune response to SARS-CoV-2. The prospective study material was composed of cDNA or gDNA derived from T cells, B-cell-depleted T cells, or PBMCs. Deeply sampled blood TCRbeta repertoires from subjects exposed to, actively infected with, or recovered from COVID-19 were included in the dataset.

TCRbeta CDR3 regions were amplified from genomic DNA using the immunoSEQ Assay, a bias-controlled multiplex PCR. Under the source paper's analysis protocol: Nucleated cell counts per sample were estimated from amplification of reference gene primers within the assay. Sequence reads were collapsed and filtered to measure the absolute abundance of every unique TCRbeta CDR3 rearrangement. For each sample, productive Simpson clonality was calculated as the square root of Simpson's diversity index over productive rearrangements. Drawn from immuneACCESS, this table holds only the in-frame rearrangements with V and J called that TCRdb kept. Clones are partly lost; checked studies trace under half to an unresolved V gene and leave the rest unexplained. The V and J calls and clone size come from that table; D and trimming were worked out from the DNA. The sample profile shows some 170,000 clones; roughly 87% of them were found once. The top ten constitute roughly 1.2% of the sample.

The CDR3 holds 16 amino acids from the cysteine to the phenylalanine. The DNA shown is the 48-base CDR3, in frame from base 1. The germline V gene supplies CDR1 MDHEN and CDR2 SYDVKM. Trimming removed 6 bases from V and 2 bases from J, leaving 19 bases between the germline ends. On this clone: No cognate antigen has been identified for it. No clone much larger than this one lies a single base away; base qualities are absent.

Enrolling through a virtual design, the prospective study's participants ranged in age from roughly 18 to 100 years and lived across roughly 23 United States geographic areas. To assign participants to cohorts, the prospective study relied on clinical history that participants themselves reported in a screening survey and a study questionnaire. In the prospective study, mobile phlebotomists collected whole blood, serum and a nasopharyngeal or oropharyngeal swab from each participant. Additional blood draws and questionnaires over an approximately 2-month period could optionally be provided by prospective study participants. Blood samples from the prospective study were shipped frozen or at room temperature prior to DNA extraction. What the work shows at the level of the full study, not this receptor alone: Clinical and demographic metadata were provided uncurated, with the amount varying by source and participant.

The chain joins TRBV28 to TRBJ2-5; TRBD1 might be the D gene, on 5 matching bases. The sequencing sample was made of PBMCs or T cells enriched from blood (not recorded which). The source is a human donor with acute COVID-19. The donor label of this sample is uncertain. The CDR3 region: CASSPAEWGHQETQYF. The nucleotide sequence reads as follows: TGTGCCAGCAGCCCCGCCGAGTGGGGCCATCAAGAGACCCAGTACTTC. With the rest looked up from the reference TRBV28 and TRBJ2-5 genes rather than sequenced, the full variable domain is DVKVTQSSRYLVKRTGEKVFLECVQDMDHENMFWYRQDPGLGLRLIYFSYDVKMKEKGDIPEGYSVSREKKERFSLILESASTNQTSMYLCASSPAEWGHQETQYFGPGTRLLVL.